These 32 T cell receptor beta chains came from one sample sequenced in a study of metastatic and nonmetastatic thyroid tumors (dated by TCRdb to 2020 to 2021). Receptor amplification or capture employed PCR. TCRdb records Illumina HiSeq 4000 as the sequencer. Using fastp at Q25 and MiXCR, TCRdb reprocessed the public reads and kept productive beta chains. The sample table shows around 24,000 clones, and roughly a quarter are seen once. The ten largest clonotypes hold roughly an eighth of the sample. No patient had received any treatment before thyroid surgery. The sample comprised tumor tissue. Every receptor here comes from a male donor with papillary thyroid cancer or a benign thyroid nodule (not recorded which). Some clones in this sample may be carry-over from other donors' samples.

With regard to this clone: The conserved phenylalanine or tryptophan normally closing the CDR3 is absent here, so this likely arose from a read error. The DNA is left out, because the CDR3 cannot be placed on it with certainty; the CDR3 is given as TCRdb lists it. This chain connects TRBV6-2 or TRBV6-3 to TRBJ2-7; the D call of TRBD1 is as the table states it, not checked on the DNA. The germline gives CDR1 MNHEY, CDR2 SVGEGT. The CDR3 region is 14 residues in length, termini included. The CDR3 sequence: CASTNRTGGDEQNI.

Regarding this clone: At one of its ends the junction is not consistent with the germline gene, which may arise from a read error. CDR3 bases: TGTGCCAGCAGCCCACGTTTATGTGCCAACTTCCTTACTTTC. This sequence encodes CASSPRLCANFLTF. V usage is TRBV5-5 and J usage is TRBJ2-6; D not resolved. The CDR3 runs 14 residues. Germline V gene lookup returns CDR1 SGHKS and CDR2 YYEKEE (reference sequence). Full variable domain (remainder filled in from reference TRBV5-5 and TRBJ2-6): DAGVTQSPTHLIKTRGQQVTLRCSPISGHKSVSWYQQVLGQGPQFIFQYYEKEERGRGNFPDRFSARQFPNYSSELNVNALLLGDSALYLCASSPRLCANFLTFGAGSRLTVL.

In its sample, this clone was seen many times. The chain is built from TRBV7-6 and TRBJ2-2; the D is unclear. From germline, CDR1 is SGHVS and CDR2 FNYEAQ. CDR3 length: 14 residues. V was shortened by 1 base and J by 2 bases, with 5 bases between the two germline ends. CDR3 region: CASSLGRNTGELFF. The CDR3 DNA reads as TGTGCCAGCAGCTTAGGACGCAACACCGGGGAGCTGTTTTTT.

There are a few counts of this clone. A junction boundary mismatches the germline segment, possibly from a read error. V gene TRBV12-5 combines with J gene TRBJ2-2, with D perhaps matching TRBD2 (5 bases). Germline CDR1 LGHNT, CDR2 FRNRAP. The CDR3 is made up of 14 amino acids. The CDR3 loop reads CASGAQAVAGELFF. CDR3 nucleotide sequence: TGTGCTAGTGGTGCGCAGGCGGTCGCCGGGGAACTGTTTTTT.

This clone was recorded many times. The V gene is TRBV30, the J gene TRBJ2-7; 9 bases map to TRBD1. This CDR3 comprises 16 residues. The germline V gene encodes CDR1 GTSNPN and CDR2 SVGIG (reference sequence). With V trimmed by 2 bases and J by 3 bases, 11 bases remained unmatched. Here the CDR3 DNA reads TGTGCCTGGAGTCGATCACCGGGACAGGGTAGCTACGAGCAGTACTTC. As protein: CAWSRSPGQGSYEQYF.

At least ten counts were recorded for this clone. The V and J genes are TRBV10-3 and TRBJ1-2; maybe TRBD1 (6 bases). There are 15 residues in the CDR3. Germline CDR1 reads ENHRY; CDR2 reads SYGVKD. With 6 bases removed from V and 3 bases from J, the gap between germline ends came to 17 bases. Here the CDR3 reads CAIRSTGSGDYGYTF. In DNA form, the CDR3 reads TGTGCCATCAGATCAACAGGCTCAGGGGACTATGGCTACACCTTC.

This clone was counted ten times or more. The V and J genes are TRBV11-2 and TRBJ1-3, with TRBD1 as a possible D gene (6 bases). The CDR3 sequence is 15 residues long. Per the germline V gene, CDR1 is SGHAT and CDR2 is FQNNGV. V was shortened by 2 bases and J by 2 bases, with 10 bases between the two germline ends. As DNA, the CDR3 is TGTGCCAGCAGCTTACAGGGGACCCCTGGAAACACCATATATTTT. This encodes CASSLQGTPGNTIYF. Filled out from reference TRBV11-2 and TRBJ1-3, the complete variable domain reads EAGVAQSPRYKIIEKRQSVAFWCNPISGHATLYWYQQILGQGPKLLIQFQNNGVVDDSQLPKDRFSAERLKGVDSTLKIQPAKLEDSAVYLCASSLQGTPGNTIYFGEGSWLTVV.

Note on this clone: At one end, the junction sequence differs from germline, possibly due to a read error. This chain connects TRBV11-1 to TRBJ2-3; TRBD1 agrees at 9 bases. CDR3 length: 17 residues. CDR1 and CDR2 (germline): SGHAT, FQDESV (reference sequence). The CDR3 spells CASSPFGTGHITDMQYF. CDR3 coding DNA: TGTGCCAGCAGCCCCTTTGGGACAGGGCACATCACAGATATGCAGTATTTT.

This clone was detected many times. This may come from a read error, since a much larger clone is one base off. The CDR3 does not end in the conserved phenylalanine or tryptophan, so this is likely a read error. The rearrangement links TRBV6-2 or TRBV6-3 to TRBJ1-1; D unresolved. This CDR3 contains 15 residues. Germline V gene data show CDR1 as MNHEY and CDR2 as SVGEGT. V was cut by 4 bases and J by 3 bases, with 15 bases left in between. CDR3 protein: CASSSLGGYHTEAFL. In DNA form, the CDR3 reads TGTGCCAGCAGTTCCCTCGGAGGGTACCACACTGAAGCTTTCCTT.

This clone was recorded many times. CDR3 amino acids: CAISATSGRDEQYF. The CDR3 DNA sequence: TGTGCCATCAGCGCGACTAGCGGGAGGGACGAGCAGTACTTC. This sequence joins TRBV10-3 and TRBJ2-7; TRBD2 aligns across 14 bases. CDR3 length equals 14 residues. Looked up from germline, CDR1 is ENHRY and CDR2 is SYGVKD. With V trimmed by 6 bases and J by 5 bases, 3 bases remained unmatched.

Many counts were recorded for this clone. V gene TRBV19 combines with J gene TRBJ2-1, with D unclear. The CDR3 is 13 residues long. The germline gives CDR1 LNHDA, CDR2 SQIVND (reference sequence). Trimming stripped 4 bases from V and 5 bases from J, with 9 bases between. Written as DNA, the CDR3 is TGTGCCAGTAGTAAGGACCGAAACAATGAGCAGTTCTTC. This codes for CASSKDRNNEQFF.

The genes are TRBV18 and TRBJ1-2; the D is unclear. The CDR3 runs to 11 residues. V shed 2 bases and J shed 5 bases, with 3 bases lying between them. Looked up from germline, CDR1 is KGHSH and CDR2 is LQKENI. CDR3 nucleotides: TGTGCCAGCTCACCAGGGTATGGCTACACCTTC. Encoded protein: CASSPGYGYTF.

This clone was seen at least ten times. The same CDR3 arises from other DNA sequences in this sample as well. The genes are TRBV4-2 and TRBJ2-7, with 16 bases fitting TRBD2. V was pared by 0 bases and J by 5 bases, with 7 bases of the junction left unmatched. The CDR3 runs 18 residues. The germline V gene encodes CDR1 LGHNA and CDR2 YNFKEQ. CDR3 nucleotide sequence: TGTGCCAGCAGCCAAGATGCGGGACTAGCGGGAGGGAAAGACGAGCAGTACTTC. It specifies CASSQDAGLAGGKDEQYF.

In regard to this clone: A read error may explain this, as a much larger clone is one base away. CDR3 nucleotide sequence: TGTGCCAGCAGTTCCGGGACCTCTCAGTTCTTC. As protein: CASSSGTSQFF. The genes are TRBV11-3 and TRBJ2-1; either TRBD1 or TRBD2 may fit D (5 bases each). The V and J ends lost 6 bases and 13 bases respectively, with 13 bases between them. Germline loops: CDR1 SGHNT, CDR2 YENEEA. This CDR3 contains 11 residues. The entire variable domain, with the rest obtained from reference TRBV11-3 and TRBJ2-1, is as follows: EAGVVQSPRYKIIEKKQPVAFWCNPISGHNTLYWYLQNLGQGPELLIRYENEEAVDDSQLPKDRFSAERLKGVDSTLKIQPAELGDSAVYLCASSSGTSQFFGPGTRLTVL.

This clone was counted ten times or more. This sequence joins TRBV25-1 and TRBJ2-2, with 7 bases fitting TRBD1. V lost 6 bases to trimming and J lost 6 bases; unmatched junction nucleotides: 4. The V gene's germline CDR1 is MGHDK and CDR2 SYGVNS. The CDR3 runs 13 residues. CDR3 sequence (DNA): TGTGCCAGCAGCACCCAGGGGGCCGGGGAGCTGTTTTTT. Encoded protein: CASSTQGAGELFF.

J is TRBJ1-2 and V is TRBV12-3 or TRBV12-4; no clear D. This CDR3 is built from 13 residues. V shed 7 bases and J shed 8 bases, with 17 bases lying between them. CDR3 region: CASIRPQTGGYTF. CDR3 DNA: TGTGCCAGCATCCGCCCACAGACCGGGGGCTACACCTTC.

This clone came up a few times. This clone may be a read error of a much larger clone one base away. Within the sample, other DNA sequences also encode this same CDR3. V and J are TRBV12-3 or TRBV12-4 and TRBJ1-4, with D uncertain. This CDR3 has 12 amino acids. With 3 bases removed from V and 11 bases from J, the gap between germline ends came to 10 bases. The CDR3 coding sequence is TGTGCCAGCAGTTTTCCAGGTAACAAACTGTTTTTT. The encoded protein is CASSFPGNKLFF.

This clone showed up just a few times. The chain couples TRBV28 to TRBJ2-2, with 10 bases fitting TRBD2. This CDR3 has 18 amino acids. CDR1 MDHEN and CDR2 SYDVKM come from the germline V gene. V was pared by 8 bases and J by 9 bases, with 21 bases of the junction left unmatched. CDR3 coding DNA: TGTGCCAGCGGGAGGACTAGCGGCAGAGGTGGGAATGCCTGGGAGCTGTTTTTT. It codes for CASGRTSGRGGNAWELFF.

This clone was seen a handful of times. The chain uses TRBV4-1 and TRBJ1-2, with TRBD1 identical over 8 bases. Per the germline V gene, CDR1 is MGHRA and CDR2 is YSYEKL. The junction had 15 bases not matched to a gene; V was cut back by 3 bases and J by 9 bases. The CDR3 length is 16 residues. This chain's CDR3 is CASSQHRTGRMGSYTF. The CDR3 DNA sequence: TGCGCCAGCAGCCAGCACCGGACAGGGAGAATGGGGAGCTACACCTTC.

This clone was seen ten or more times. This chain links TRBV20-1 with TRBJ2-5, with 11 bases that match TRBD2. The CDR3 consists of 12 residues. Germline assignment: CDR1 DFQATT and CDR2 SNEGSKA (reference sequence). The ends lost 6 bases at V and 9 bases at J; junction bases unmatched: 6. CDR3 loop: CSALSGRGAQYF. The CDR3 coding sequence is TGCAGTGCCCTTAGCGGGAGGGGGGCCCAGTACTTC.

The chain recombines TRBV20-1 with TRBJ1-1; D is possibly TRBD1 (5 bases). The germline V and J ends were trimmed by 0 bases and 2 bases, with 22 bases remaining between them. The CDR3 length is 18 residues. Germline V gene data show CDR1 as DFQATT and CDR2 as SNEGSKA (reference sequence). The CDR3 region is CSARDLQGRDLGNTEAFF. In DNA form, the CDR3 reads TGCAGTGCTAGAGATTTGCAGGGCCGTGATCTTGGTAACACTGAAGCTTTCTTT.

This clone was detected many times. The V gene is TRBV7-8, the J gene TRBJ1-5; D is possibly TRBD1 (6 bases). CDR1 is SGHVS and CDR2 is FQNEAQ in the germline V gene. The CDR3 extends over 14 amino acids. V lost 3 bases to trimming and J lost 2 bases, with 8 bases between them. The CDR3 DNA reads as TGTGCCAGCAGCTTGGGGGCTGGCAATCAGCCCCAGCATTTT. Protein product: CASSLGAGNQPQHF. Full variable domain (remainder filled in from reference TRBV7-8 and TRBJ1-5): GAGVSQSPRYKVAKRGQDVALRCDPISGHVSLFWYQQALGQGPEFLTYFQNEAQLDKSGLPSDRFFAERPEGSVSTLKIQRTQQEDSAVYLCASSLGAGNQPQHFGDGTRLSIL.

This clone was recorded many times. The chain employs TRBV6-2 or TRBV6-3 and TRBJ2-3; TRBD1 matches at 11 bases. Germline CDR1 reads MNHEY; CDR2 reads SVGEGT. After removal of 4 bases from V and 3 bases from J, the junction contained 12 bases not matched to a gene. The CDR3 runs to 18 residues. CDR3 residues: CASSSYGPDRGRTDTQYF. DNA for the CDR3: TGTGCCAGCAGTTCTTACGGACCGGACAGGGGGCGAACAGATACGCAGTATTTT.

Concerning this clone itself: Given a much more abundant clone one base away, this may be a read error. The sample has other DNA sequences that encode this CDR3 too. The chain carries TRBV9 and TRBJ1-6; 7 bases match TRBD1. V was pared by 4 bases and J by 7 bases, with 5 bases of the junction left unmatched. The CDR3 runs to 14 residues. Germline CDR1 reads SGDLS; CDR2 reads YYNGEE. CDR3 DNA: TGTGCCAGCAGCACTCGACAGGGAAATTCACCCCTCCACTTT. Protein sequence: CASSTRQGNSPLHF.

CDR3 sequence reads: CSAVVNEGQFF. The DNA of the CDR3 is TGCAGTGCCGTAGTAAATGAGGGGCAGTTCTTC. The chain is built from TRBV20-1 and TRBJ2-1; D may be TRBD2 (5 bases). Germline values: CDR1 DFQATT, CDR2 SNEGSKA (reference sequence). This CDR3 has 11 amino acids. V lost 6 bases and J 12 bases, leaving 15 bases between the germline ends.

The gene calls are TRBV27 and TRBJ2-7, with 7 bases that match TRBD2. The germline gives CDR1 MNHEY, CDR2 SMNVEV (reference sequence). The CDR3 runs 16 residues. After removal of 7 bases from V and 6 bases from J, the junction contained 18 bases not matched to a gene. The CDR3, as DNA: TGTGCCAGCATCCGGAGTGGGCTAGCGGTTACCTTCGAGCAGTACTTC. Its translation: CASIRSGLAVTFEQYF.

This clone was counted a few times. The DNA for the CDR3 is TGTGCCAGCAGCCCGGGGACTGCAAGCTCCTACGAGCAGTACTTC. This gives the protein CASSPGTASSYEQYF. The chain has TRBV6-1 and TRBJ2-7; tentatively, D is TRBD2 (6 bases). The germline gives CDR1 MNHNS, CDR2 SASEGT. The CDR3 loop spans 15 amino acids. V was clipped by 6 bases and J by 0 bases, with 15 bases between them.

This clone was found many times. The rearrangement links TRBV2 to TRBJ1-2; 10 nucleotides match TRBD1. The germline V gene encodes CDR1 SNHLY and CDR2 FYNNEI. The CDR3 is made up of 12 amino acids. J lost 8 bases, V lost 11 bases, and 8 bases had no gene match. Here the CDR3 reads CAGQTGGGGYTF. In DNA form, the CDR3 reads TGTGCCGGTCAGACAGGGGGCGGAGGCTACACCTTC. Full variable domain (rest looked up from reference TRBV2 and TRBJ1-2): EPEVTQTPSHQVTQMGQEVILRCVPISNHLYFYWYRQILGQKVEFLVSFYNNEISEKSEIFDDQFSVERPDGSNFTLKIRSTKLEDSAMYFCAGQTGGGGYTFGSGTRLTVV.

Many counts were recorded for this clone. The J gene is TRBJ2-3, the V gene TRBV11-2; maybe TRBD2 (5 bases). V shed 2 bases and J shed 3 bases, with 6 bases lying between them. Germline CDR1 is SGHAT and CDR2 is FQNNGV. The CDR3 is 13 residues long. CDR3 sequence reads: CASSLRRTDTQYF. CDR3 bases: TGTGCCAGCAGCTTAAGGAGGACAGATACGCAGTATTTT. Filled out from reference TRBV11-2 and TRBJ2-3, the complete variable domain reads EAGVAQSPRYKIIEKRQSVAFWCNPISGHATLYWYQQILGQGPKLLIQFQNNGVVDDSQLPKDRFSAERLKGVDSTLKIQPAKLEDSAVYLCASSLRRTDTQYFGPGTRLTVL.

In its sample, this clone was seen many times. The chain recombines TRBV6-4 with TRBJ2-1, with D unresolved. CDR1 MRHNA and CDR2 SNTAGT come from the germline V gene. The CDR3 is made up of 13 amino acids. Between the trimmed V and J ends, which lost 5 bases and 9 bases, there was a span of 14 bases. CDR3 residues: CASSPGPRSEQFF. DNA of the CDR3: TGTGCCAGCAGTCCAGGCCCGCGAAGTGAGCAGTTCTTC.

This clone was detected ten times or more. This chain connects TRBV6-2 or TRBV6-3 to TRBJ2-1, with D maybe TRBD2 (6 bases). Trimming pared 3 bases from V and 7 bases from J, leaving 13 bases between. The CDR3 consists of 14 residues. CDR1 is MNHEY and CDR2 is SVGEGT in the germline V gene. The CDR3 sequence: CASSYTSFRNEQFF. DNA of the CDR3: TGTGCCAGCAGTTATACTAGCTTCCGAAATGAGCAGTTCTTC.

This clone was picked up a small number of times. V is TRBV24-1 and J is TRBJ2-1, with no clear D. The CDR3 contains 12 residues. Deletions cut 5 bases from V and 7 bases from J, with 8 bases between. Germline-derived CDR1 and CDR2 are KGHDR and SFDVKD. CDR3 sequence reads: CATSGHTNEQFF. The CDR3 coding sequence is TGTGCCACCAGTGGGCATACTAATGAGCAGTTCTTC.